This TCR beta chain was found in a study of blood T cell repertoires in COVID-19. Per the authors' pipeline: Amplification of reference gene primers provided the estimated nucleated cell counts. The repertoire was sequenced with immunoSEQ multiplex PCR; TCRdb's copy has only in-frame clones and lacks some. V, J and clone size derive from that table, while D and trimming were established from the DNA sequence. The table has some 200,000 clones, about four fifths seen once; the top ten hold 10% to 15%. Donors were grouped by their self-reported clinical history. This TCR derives from a man aged 40-50 years who had recovered from COVID-19. Specimen: PBMCs or T cells enriched from blood (not recorded which).

For the CDR3, the DNA is TGTGCCAGCAGCTTCAGGCTAGCGGGAGTGGCAGATACGCAGTATTTT. This gives the protein CASSFRLAGVADTQYF. The rearrangement uses TRBV7-9 and TRBJ2-3; TRBD2 matches at 10 bases. CDR3 length: 16 amino acids. The germline V gene encodes CDR1 SEHNR and CDR2 FQNEAQ (reference sequence). V shed 3 bases, J shed 4 bases, and the junction held 7 bases outside the gene matches.